This TCR beta chain was retrieved from a study of memory CD4+ T cells and cytomegalovirus serostatus. Across the study: Of the healthy Belgian adults, 9 were CMV seropositive and 20 to 30 seronegative.

Per the original methods: After removing out-of-frame reads, over 2 million distinct TCRbeta sequences remained. This table comes from immunoSEQ multiplex PCR, and its TCRdb copy is limited to in-frame clones, with some not included. The V and J calls and clone size come from that table; D and trimming were worked out from the DNA. The repertoire holds 85,000 to 100,000 clones, 75% to 90% seen once, with around 3.6% in the top ten. The study, taken as a whole, reports: CD4+ memory repertoires contained 67 of 164 reported CMV TCRbeta sequences. Repertoires predicted CMV serostatus with median bootstrapped AUC of roughly 0.96.

The sort gate was single viable CD3+CD4+CD8-CD45RO+ cells for memory CD4+ T cells. Germline CDR1 is PRHDT and CDR2 is FYEKMQ (reference sequence). With 1 base removed from V and 7 bases from J, the gap between germline ends came to 20 bases. CDR3 length: 17 residues. Points on this clone: The antigen is unknown.

The sequencing sample was made of memory CD4+ T cells from blood. The rearrangement joins TRBV13 to TRBJ2-1; D perhaps matches TRBD1 (6 bases). The origin of this receptor is an adult in good health and CMV-seropositive. The CDR3 nucleotides are TGTGCCAGCAGCTTAGAGCTAGGTCAGGGGCTGGGGAATGAGCAGTTCTTC. Residues: CASSLELGQGLGNEQFF.